These T cell receptor beta chains were read from a single sample in a study of PD-1 blockade in classical Hodgkin lymphoma. The data were produced by immunoSEQ multiplex PCR, yet TCRdb's version contains in-frame clones alone and is incomplete. The data hold over 15,000 clones, with 80% observed a single time. The material sequenced was peripheral blood mononuclear cells (PBMCs), taken before the fourth cycle of nivolumab. All receptors come from a human donor with classical Hodgkin lymphoma. Each CDR3 is given with its conserved first and last residue. Fields, in order: V gene, clone size, J gene, D gene, CDR3 protein, CDR3 DNA. The D gene is left open where the match is weak. Where a row states a size, it is once, few, many or the class of an expanded clone; other rows omit it.

V gene: TRBV28
clone size: -
J gene: TRBJ1-5
D gene: -
CDR3 protein: CASSTTLGSGRNQPQHF
CDR3 DNA: TGTGCCAGCAGTACCACGCTGGGGTCCGGTCGCAATCAGCCCCAGCATTTT

V gene: TRBV5-6
clone size: -
J gene: TRBJ1-1
D gene: TRBD1
CDR3 protein: CASSLSTGWAFF
CDR3 DNA: TGTGCCAGCAGCTTATCGACAGGGTGGGCTTTCTTT

V gene: TRBV9
clone size: -
J gene: TRBJ1-1
D gene: TRBD1
CDR3 protein: CASSAGTGGSGAFF
CDR3 DNA: TGTGCCAGCAGCGCCGGGACAGGGGGCTCTGGGGCTTTCTTT

V gene: TRBV20-1
clone size: -
J gene: TRBJ2-1
D gene: -
CDR3 protein: CSARLVNEQFF
CDR3 DNA: TGCAGTGCTCGATTAGTCAATGAGCAGTTCTTC

V gene: TRBV25-1
clone size: -
J gene: TRBJ2-2
D gene: TRBD2
CDR3 protein: CASSDRTSGIVTGELFF
CDR3 DNA: TGTGCCAGCAGTGACCGAACTAGCGGGATTGTTACCGGGGAGCTGTTTTTT

V gene: TRBV19
clone size: -
J gene: TRBJ2-1
D gene: TRBD2
CDR3 protein: CASSSGTSGGYNEQFF
CDR3 DNA: TGTGCCAGTAGTTCCGGGACTAGCGGGGGATACAATGAGCAGTTCTTC

V gene: TRBV9
clone size: few
J gene: TRBJ2-5
D gene: -
CDR3 protein: CASSPEMVEETQYF
CDR3 DNA: TGTGCCAGCAGCCCGGAAATGGTAGAGGAGACCCAGTACTTC

V gene: TRBV11-3
clone size: -
J gene: TRBJ2-1
D gene: -
CDR3 protein: CASSSAVDNEQFF
CDR3 DNA: TGTGCCAGCAGCTCTGCAGTTGACAATGAGCAGTTCTTC

V gene: TRBV7-6
clone size: -
J gene: TRBJ1-1
D gene: -
CDR3 protein: CASSPGQNTEAFF
CDR3 DNA: TGTGCCAGCAGCCCGGGCCAGAACACTGAAGCTTTCTTT

V gene: TRBV28
clone size: -
J gene: TRBJ1-3
D gene: -
CDR3 protein: CASSLMSGTAYSGNTIYF
CDR3 DNA: TGTGCCAGCAGTTTAATGTCCGGGACGGCATACTCTGGAAACACCATATATTTT

V gene: TRBV28
clone size: once
J gene: TRBJ1-3
D gene: -
CDR3 protein: CASSFRRTGNTIYF
CDR3 DNA: TGTGCCAGCAGTTTCAGAAGAACTGGAAACACCATATATTTT

V gene: TRBV6-1
clone size: few
J gene: TRBJ1-3
D gene: -
CDR3 protein: CASSAASTGYGNTIYF
CDR3 DNA: TGTGCCAGCAGTGCGGCAAGCACAGGGTATGGAAACACCATATATTTT

V gene: TRBV5-4
clone size: -
J gene: TRBJ2-7
D gene: -
CDR3 protein: CASSFLAYRDSYEQYF
CDR3 DNA: TGTGCCAGCAGCTTCCTAGCGTACAGGGACTCCTACGAGCAGTACTTC

V gene: TRBV4-3
clone size: -
J gene: TRBJ2-7
D gene: TRBD1
CDR3 protein: CASSRLRDSSYEQYF
CDR3 DNA: TGCGCCAGCAGCCGGTTAAGGGACAGCTCCTACGAGCAGTACTTC

V gene: TRBV30
clone size: -
J gene: TRBJ2-6
D gene: -
CDR3 protein: CAWRDYSGANVLTF
CDR3 DNA: TGTGCCTGGAGAGACTACTCTGGGGCCAACGTCCTGACTTTC

V gene: TRBV9
clone size: -
J gene: TRBJ2-1
D gene: TRBD2
CDR3 protein: CASSAGTREQFF
CDR3 DNA: TGTGCCAGCAGCGCCGGGACTAGGGAGCAGTTCTTC

V gene: TRBV5-1
clone size: -
J gene: TRBJ2-7
D gene: -
CDR3 protein: CASSLFASSYEQYF
CDR3 DNA: TGCGCCAGCAGCTTGTTCGCCAGTTCCTACGAGCAGTACTTC

V gene: TRBV27
clone size: -
J gene: TRBJ1-2
D gene: -
CDR3 protein: CASSLLTSVGSYGYTF
CDR3 DNA: TGTGCCAGCAGTTTATTAACGTCTGTGGGCAGCTATGGCTACACCTTC

V gene: TRBV2
clone size: -
J gene: TRBJ1-2
D gene: -
CDR3 protein: CASSSPIRGYGYTF
CDR3 DNA: TGTGCCAGCTCAAGCCCGATCCGTGGCTATGGCTACACCTTC

V gene: TRBV5-1
clone size: -
J gene: TRBJ2-1
D gene: -
CDR3 protein: CASSQSPTPDSLEQFF
CDR3 DNA: TGCGCCAGCAGCCAGTCCCCAACCCCCGACAGTCTCGAGCAGTTCTTC

V gene: TRBV5-5
clone size: -
J gene: TRBJ2-7
D gene: -
CDR3 protein: CASSLGDALFGDYEQYF
CDR3 DNA: TGTGCCAGCAGCTTGGGGGATGCTTTGTTTGGGGACTACGAGCAGTACTTC

V gene: TRBV6-5
clone size: few
J gene: TRBJ2-1
D gene: -
CDR3 protein: CASRGSLYNEQFF
CDR3 DNA: TGTGCCAGCCGGGGCAGTCTCTACAATGAGCAGTTCTTC

V gene: TRBV6-5
clone size: -
J gene: TRBJ1-1
D gene: -
CDR3 protein: CASSLPSGTEAFF
CDR3 DNA: TGTGCCAGCAGCCTACCCTCGGGGACTGAAGCTTTCTTT

V gene: TRBV6-5
clone size: -
J gene: TRBJ2-1
D gene: -
CDR3 protein: CASRRLGGNEQFF
CDR3 DNA: TGTGCCAGCAGGAGACTAGGGGGAAATGAGCAGTTCTTC

V gene: TRBV25-1
clone size: few
J gene: TRBJ2-2
D gene: TRBD2
CDR3 protein: CASSEKVIAGPPGELFF
CDR3 DNA: TGTGCCAGCAGTGAAAAGGTTATAGCGGGGCCTCCCGGGGAGCTGTTTTTT

V gene: TRBV6-4
clone size: -
J gene: TRBJ1-3
D gene: -
CDR3 protein: CASGPQGSWGNTIYF
CDR3 DNA: TGTGCCAGCGGGCCCCAGGGGTCGTGGGGAAACACCATATATTTT

V gene: TRBV9
clone size: few
J gene: TRBJ2-4
D gene: -
CDR3 protein: CASSPIQTTPELAKNIQYF
CDR3 DNA: TGTGCCAGCAGCCCCATTCAGACCACCCCGGAACTGGCCAAAAACATTCAGTACTTC

V gene: TRBV11-2
clone size: -
J gene: TRBJ1-6
D gene: -
CDR3 protein: CASSFQTISYNSPLHF
CDR3 DNA: TGTGCCAGCAGCTTTCAGACAATCTCCTATAATTCACCCCTCCACTTT

V gene: TRBV10-3
clone size: -
J gene: TRBJ1-1
D gene: -
CDR3 protein: CATNRVNTEAFF
CDR3 DNA: TGTGCCACAAACAGGGTGAACACTGAAGCTTTCTTT

V gene: TRBV7-7
clone size: -
J gene: TRBJ2-1
D gene: -
CDR3 protein: CASSLAQGDEQFF
CDR3 DNA: TGTGCTAGCAGCTTAGCGCAGGGCGATGAGCAGTTCTTC

V gene: TRBV5-5
clone size: -
J gene: TRBJ1-1
D gene: -
CDR3 protein: CASSRGGGSAEAFF
CDR3 DNA: TGTGCCAGCAGCCGCGGCGGAGGCAGTGCTGAAGCTTTCTTT

V gene: TRBV19
clone size: few
J gene: TRBJ1-5
D gene: -
CDR3 protein: CASSMGDARNQPQHF
CDR3 DNA: TGTGCCAGTAGTATGGGGGACGCCCGCAATCAGCCCCAGCATTTT

V gene: TRBV6-4
clone size: -
J gene: TRBJ2-3
D gene: TRBD1
CDR3 protein: CASSDSGTGADTQYF
CDR3 DNA: TGTGCCAGCAGTGACTCCGGGACAGGGGCAGATACGCAGTATTTT

V gene: TRBV19
clone size: -
J gene: TRBJ1-1
D gene: -
CDR3 protein: CASSKIPGVPFYAFF
CDR3 DNA: TGTGCCAGTAGTAAGATCCCGGGGGTACCATTTTATGCTTTCTTT